The following is a T cell receptor (beta chain) sequence with its context. Its antigen is unidentified. Germline loops: CDR1 SGDLS, CDR2 YYNGEE. The CDR3 sequence is 15 residues long. V lost 0 bases and J lost 5, with 14 bases in between. This sample is drawn from a study of post-analysis software for immune sequencing data. In the study overall: Relapsing-remitting, secondary progressive and progressive-relapsing multiple sclerosis were all included among the disease courses. Study results and caveats: Clustering by F measure revealed strong co-clustering among samples prepared together in one batch. TRBV5-6, TRBV5-1 and TRBV20-1 belonged to a set of five TRBV segments that were more frequent in patients than controls. Significantly decreased normalized Chao1 diversity was recorded for multiple sclerosis patients relative to controls.

The TCR beta cDNA libraries contained unique molecular identifiers. Yield was 500,000 to 600,000 cDNA molecules from around 1 to 9.1 million T cells. TCRdb analysed the PCR reads with MiXCR anew, one entry per CDR3 protein. The profile shows about 800,000 distinct CDR3 sequences, 25% to 30% of them singletons. This sequence originates from a girl under 18 with multiple sclerosis. The rearrangement uses TRBV9 and TRBJ2-5; D gene unclear. Material: blood. In DNA, the CDR3 is TGTGCCAGCAGCGTAGCGGCCACCCCCAGGGAGACCCAGTACTTC. The encoded protein is CASSVAATPRETQYF.